This T cell receptor beta chain was obtained from a study of CD8+ T cells in alopecia areata. RNA was isolated and reverse transcribed to cDNA, the sequencing template. Using immunoSEQ multiplex PCR, the repertoire was profiled, and TCRdb retains in-frame clones only, with some absent. The repertoire holds more than 95,000 clones, with about 40% as singletons. Trimming removed 4 bases at V and 8 bases at J, with 11 bases between. Per germline, CDR1 MDHEN and CDR2 SYDVKM. The CDR3 covers 12 residues. This chain links TRBV28 with TRBJ1-2; D is unresolved. This clonotype originated in a human donor with alopecia areata. The material sequenced was CD4+ T cells sorted from blood. The CDR3 here is CASSSPARGYTF. DNA for the CDR3: TGTGCCAGCAGTTCTCCTGCGCGGGGCTACACCTTC.